This T cell receptor beta chain was obtained from a study of siplizumab effects on memory and regulatory T cells (dated by TCRdb to about 2019). Background on the whole study: The effect of the anti-CD2 antibody siplizumab on alloreactive T-cell subsets was examined in allogeneic mixed lymphocyte reactions constructed from human PBMCs. Results and caveats for the whole study, not just this receptor: The cumulative frequency of alloreactive sequences traceable to unstimulated CD4+ memory T cells was significantly reduced by siplizumab. Of the alloreactive CD4+ clones that could be mapped, the Treg-derived share averaged 68.8% with siplizumab compared with approximately 25% in control reactions. Because sequences at frequencies below about 10^-5 were poorly captured, only a minor fraction of alloreactive clones could be mapped back to unstimulated subsets. A naive or memory phenotype could not be assigned to roughly 75-97% of proliferating CD4+ or CD8+ clones. Whether proliferating Tregs from siplizumab cultures were suppressive was not functionally confirmed. Unstimulated naive T cells appeared to be more diverse than memory T cells, and naive cells seemed to make a substantial contribution to the alloresponse.

Trimming takes 5 bases off V and 11 bases off J; junction bases not matched to a gene: 14. The CDR3 sequence holds 14 residues, the cysteine and phenylalanine included. Only the CDR3 part of the read is kept: 42 bases, read in frame from the first base. CDR1 and CDR2, per the germline V gene (reference sequence), are SEHNR and FQNEAQ. Remarks on this clone: The antigen it recognizes is unknown. No much larger clone is present one base from it, and per-base qualities are unavailable.

Sorted unstimulated T cells and proliferating T cells recovered from mixed lymphocyte reactions were subjected to TCRbeta CDR3 sequencing. Fresh whole blood from approximately ten HLA-typed healthy donors was used to isolate PBMCs. The protocol used for the library was the immunoSEQ multiplex PCR assay. Some 100,000 TCR templates per sample were assayed by the deep sequencing platform. Genomic DNA extracted from sorted T cells was used for TCRbeta CDR3 sequencing. From the authors' description of their analysis: The R programming language was used for clonal analysis of TCRbeta CDR3 data. Comparing unstimulated samples against CFSE-low samples taken after the reaction was how alloreactive CD4+ and CD8+ clones were defined. Regulatory or non-regulatory origin of alloreactive CD4+ clones was assigned by matching sequences to the sorted unstimulated Treg and non-Treg repertoires. In TCRdb, the immuneACCESS table is reduced to in-frame sequences with V and J assigned. These tables do not hold every clone; where another copy was compared, an unresolved V gene accounts for under half, and the others remain unexplained. V and J calls and clone size are given by that table; D and trimming were obtained from the DNA. This sample comprises 92,000 or so clones, about nine tenths of them detected only once. Around 16% of the sample goes to the ten largest clones.

The sequence joins TRBV7-9 to TRBJ1-1, with 7 bases matching TRBD1. This clonotype originated in a human donor in good health. Sequenced material: CD4+ T cells sorted from blood. Here the CDR3 is given as CASSTRGQVGAAFF. The sequenced DNA is TGTGCCAGCAGCACAAGAGGACAGGTCGGCGCGGCTTTCTTT.